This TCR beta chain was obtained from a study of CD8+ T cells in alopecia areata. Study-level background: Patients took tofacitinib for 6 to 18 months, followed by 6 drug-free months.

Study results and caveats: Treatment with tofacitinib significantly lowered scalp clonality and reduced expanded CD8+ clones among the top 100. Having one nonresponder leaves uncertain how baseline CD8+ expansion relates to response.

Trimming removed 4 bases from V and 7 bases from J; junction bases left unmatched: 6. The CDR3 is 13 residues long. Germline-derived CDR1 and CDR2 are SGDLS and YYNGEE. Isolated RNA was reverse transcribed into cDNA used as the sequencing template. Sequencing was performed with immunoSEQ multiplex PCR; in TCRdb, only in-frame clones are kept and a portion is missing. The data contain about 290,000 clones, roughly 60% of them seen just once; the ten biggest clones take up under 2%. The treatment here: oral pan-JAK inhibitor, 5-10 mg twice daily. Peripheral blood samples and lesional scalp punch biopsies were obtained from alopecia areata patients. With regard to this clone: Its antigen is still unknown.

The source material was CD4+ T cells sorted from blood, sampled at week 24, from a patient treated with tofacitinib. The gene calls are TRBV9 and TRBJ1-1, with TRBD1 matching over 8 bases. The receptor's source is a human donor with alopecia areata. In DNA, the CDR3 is TGTGCCAGCAGCCCTTCAGGGGGCAGTGAAGCTTTCTTT. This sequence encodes CASSPSGGSEAFF.